The clone carrying this T cell receptor (beta chain) has just a few counts. From 5'RACE with constant-segment primers came TCR alpha and TCR beta cDNA libraries that carried sample barcodes and UMIs. MiXCR was run by TCRdb on the 5' RACE reads, yielding one entry per CDR3 protein. Among tens of thousands of distinct CDR3 sequences listed, roughly 14% were seen once. This CDR3 comprises 15 residues. J was trimmed by 6 bases and V by 4 bases; bases with no gene match: 7. The germline V gene has CDR1 MGHRA and CDR2 YSYEKL. The data were obtained in a study of T-cell memory formation after mild COVID-19. The origin of this receptor is an adult woman who had mild COVID-19 (a few samples of this study predate the infection). Cell type and time point are not known. The genes are TRBV4-1 and TRBJ2-1; 9 nucleotides line up with TRBD2. What was sequenced was PBMCs or a T cell subset sorted from them (not recorded which). As DNA, the CDR3 is TGCGCCAGCAGCCCGGGGCGGGGGGGCCGCAATGAGCAGTTCTTC. It is translated as CASSPGRGGRNEQFF.